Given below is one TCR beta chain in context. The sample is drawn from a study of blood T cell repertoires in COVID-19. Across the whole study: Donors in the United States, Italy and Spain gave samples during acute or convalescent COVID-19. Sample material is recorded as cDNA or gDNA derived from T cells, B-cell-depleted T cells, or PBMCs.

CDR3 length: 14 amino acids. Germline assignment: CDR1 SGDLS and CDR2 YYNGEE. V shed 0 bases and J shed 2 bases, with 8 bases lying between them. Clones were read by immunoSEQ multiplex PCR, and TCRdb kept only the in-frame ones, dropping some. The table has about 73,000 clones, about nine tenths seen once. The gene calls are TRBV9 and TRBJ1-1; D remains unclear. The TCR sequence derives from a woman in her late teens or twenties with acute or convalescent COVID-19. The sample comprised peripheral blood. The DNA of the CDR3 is TGTGCCAGCAGCGTAGGTTCCAGTAACACTGAAGCTTTCTTT. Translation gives CASSVGSSNTEAFF.